Following are 22 T cell receptor beta chains from one sample sequenced in a study of T cells after yellow fever vaccination. TCRdb re-called the 5' RACE reads with MiXCR, one entry per CDR3 protein. This table has roughly 310,000 distinct CDR3 sequences, about 8.7% appearing once. Material: PBMCs, obtained on the day of the first yellow fever vaccination. The source of these receptors is a man younger than 35 who received the YFV17D yellow fever vaccine.

This clonotype has a count of ten or more. This chain links TRBV25-1 with TRBJ2-5; D gene uncertain. This CDR3 is built from 13 residues. CDR1 and CDR2 (germline): MGHDK, SYGVNS. Trimming removed 5 bases from V and 4 bases from J, with 11 bases in between. CDR3 in DNA: TGTGCCAGCAGTTCGGACCGCGGAGAGACCCAGTACTTC. It specifies CASSSDRGETQYF.

About this clonotype: An end of the junction does not agree with germline; a read error may underlie this. The V and J genes are TRBV6-2 or TRBV6-3 and TRBJ1-1; possibly TRBD1 for D (6 bases). The V gene's germline CDR1 is MNHEY and CDR2 SVGEGT. The CDR3 loop spans 15 amino acids. The CDR3 nucleotides are TGTGCCAGCAGTACAGGGCCTCGAATGAACACTGAATCTTTCTTT. This encodes CASSTGPRMNTESFF.

This clonotype is deemed large (0.1 to 1%). CDR3 loop: CATGTRGGGRFF. CDR3 nucleotide sequence: TGTGCCACCGGGACTAGAGGGGGGGGTCGGTTCTTC. The rearrangement links TRBV27 to TRBJ2-1, with 8 bases fitting TRBD2. The CDR3 has 12 residues. With V trimmed by 10 bases and J by 15 bases, 14 bases remained unmatched. CDR1 is MNHEY, CDR2 SMNVEV, per germline (reference sequence).

The J gene is TRBJ2-1, the V gene TRBV5-1, with TRBD1 matching 7 bases. This CDR3 has 16 residues. Per the germline V gene, CDR1 is SGHRS and CDR2 is YFSETQ. J lost 2 bases, V lost 0 bases, and 5 bases had no gene match. The chain's CDR3 is CASSLAPGQTYNEQFF. The CDR3 DNA reads TGCGCCAGCAGCTTGGCCCCGGGACAGACCTACAATGAGCAGTTCTTC.

This clonotype turned up a few times. The chain combines TRBV5-1 with TRBJ2-7; D not certain. Looked up from germline, CDR1 is SGHRS and CDR2 is YFSETQ. CDR3 length: 12 amino acids. The V gene lost 0 bases and the J gene lost 5 bases, with 6 bases spanning the gap. The CDR3 loop is CASSLEVHEQYF. The CDR3 DNA is TGCGCCAGCAGCTTGGAGGTCCACGAGCAGTACTTC.

This clonotype was recorded at least ten times. This rearrangement joins TRBV25-1 to TRBJ2-7; the match to TRBD2 covers 12 bases. CDR1 is MGHDK and CDR2 is SYGVNS in the germline V gene. This CDR3 has 16 amino acids. V gave up 2 bases and J gave up 6 bases; unmatched junction bases: 8. The CDR3 is CASSEGASGGDGEQYF. The DNA of the CDR3 is TGTGCCAGCAGTGAAGGGGCTAGCGGGGGGGACGGCGAGCAGTACTTC.

V usage is TRBV6-5 and J usage is TRBJ2-1, with D unresolved. CDR1 is MNHEY and CDR2 is SVGAGI in the germline V gene. Trimming pared 4 bases from V and 0 bases from J, leaving 10 bases between. This CDR3 comprises 15 residues. CDR3 in amino acids: CASSSLWSSYNEQFF. Here the CDR3 DNA reads TGTGCCAGCAGTTCCCTGTGGAGCTCCTACAATGAGCAGTTCTTC.

V and J are TRBV7-9 and TRBJ1-6; D possibly corresponds to TRBD1 (5 bases). V lost 4 bases to trimming and J lost 10 bases, with 23 bases between them. This CDR3 region has 17 residues. CDR1 and CDR2 from the germline V gene are SEHNR and FQNEAQ (reference sequence). The CDR3: CASSSRGRDGGGSPLHF. Written as DNA, the CDR3 is TGTGCCAGCAGCTCCCGGGGCAGGGACGGTGGAGGGTCACCCCTCCACTTT.

This clonotype was observed at least ten times. The V and J genes are TRBV5-1 and TRBJ1-6; 9 nucleotides match TRBD1. Germline values: CDR1 SGHRS, CDR2 YFSETQ. The CDR3 contains 16 residues. The ends lost 0 bases at V and 4 bases at J; junction bases unmatched: 2. CDR3: CASSLVTGGYNSPLHF. The CDR3 DNA reads TGCGCCAGCAGCTTGGTGACAGGGGGTTATAATTCACCCCTCCACTTT.

This clonotype was counted many times. The chain couples TRBV6-1 to TRBJ2-5; no reliable D call. This CDR3 spans 15 amino acids. Trimming took 10 bases from V and 5 from J, leaving 23 bases between them. Germline V gene data show CDR1 as MNHNS and CDR2 as SASEGT. The chain's CDR3 is CATPSIEVVMETQYF. Here the CDR3 DNA reads TGTGCCACCCCTTCGATAGAGGTCGTAATGGAGACCCAGTACTTC.

A few counts support this clonotype. The chain uses TRBV5-4 and TRBJ2-1, with D tentatively TRBD2 (7 bases). The germline V and J ends were trimmed by 0 bases and 0 bases, with 19 bases remaining between them. Germline CDR1 reads SGHNT; CDR2 reads YYREEE (reference sequence). The CDR3 length is 19 residues. Here the CDR3 reads CASSLDGGPPTSSYNEQFF. CDR3 coding DNA: TGTGCCAGCAGCTTGGACGGGGGGCCACCAACCAGCTCCTACAATGAGCAGTTCTTC.

Many counts were recorded for this clonotype. V and J are TRBV7-2 and TRBJ2-4, with a weak D call TRBD2 (6 bases). The length of the CDR3 is 16 residues. V was trimmed by 5 bases and J by 3 bases, leaving 17 bases between them. CDR1 SGHTA and CDR2 FQGNSA come from the germline V gene. DNA for the CDR3: TGTGCCAGCAGCCCCCCCCGCCGGCGGGGCAAAAACATTCAGTACTTC. Amino acids: CASSPPRRRGKNIQYF.

The chain recombines TRBV18 with TRBJ2-7, with 10 positions matching TRBD1. Trimming removed 3 bases from V and 0 bases from J; junction bases left unmatched: 2. Germline V CDR1 and CDR2: KGHSH, LQKENI. This CDR3 region has 15 residues. For the CDR3, the DNA is TGTGCCAGCTCACCGGGGACAGGGGTCTCCTACGAGCAGTACTTC. This translates into CASSPGTGVSYEQYF. Full variable domain (outside the CDR3, taken from reference TRBV18 and TRBJ2-7): NAGVMQNPRHLVRRRGQEARLRCSPMKGHSHVYWYRQLPEEGLKFMVYLQKENIIDESGMPKERFSAEFPKEGPSILRIQQVVRGDSAAYFCASSPGTGVSYEQYFGPGTRLTVT.

This clonotype was detected a few times. The chain combines TRBV12-3 or TRBV12-4 with TRBJ2-3; TRBD2 agrees at 9 bases. The J segment lost 5 bases and the V segment lost 6 bases, leaving 0 bases of the junction unmatched. This CDR3 has 12 residues. As DNA, the CDR3 is TGTGCCAGCAGGACTAGCGGAGATACGCAGTATTTT. Protein sequence: CASRTSGDTQYF.

This clonotype has a count of ten or more. The chain has TRBV7-2 and TRBJ2-3; D is uncertain. This CDR3 is 13 amino acids long. V shed 2 bases and J shed 6 bases, with 9 bases lying between them. Germline V gives CDR1 SGHTA, CDR2 FQGNSA. The CDR3 sequence: CASSLTWKDTQYF. CDR3 DNA: TGTGCCAGCAGCTTAACGTGGAAGGATACGCAGTATTTT.

This clonotype was observed a few times. V is TRBV6-2 or TRBV6-3 and J is TRBJ1-5, with D tentatively TRBD1 (5 bases). The germline gives CDR1 MNHEY, CDR2 SVGEGT. This CDR3 contains 14 residues. V dropped 6 bases and J dropped 7 bases, with 16 bases sitting between them. The CDR3 DNA reads as TGTGCCAGCAGGGACCCGGGGGGTTTACAGCCCCAGCATTTT. This encodes CASRDPGGLQPQHF.

This clonotype has more than one count but fewer than ten. This sequence joins TRBV7-2 and TRBJ1-2; D possibly corresponds to TRBD1 (5 bases). Germline loops: CDR1 SGHTA, CDR2 FQGNSA. Trimming cost V 1 base and J 7 bases, with 19 bases left between them. The CDR3 covers 16 residues. CDR3 sequence (DNA): TGTGCCAGCAGCTTAGGAGTCGTGTCTGGGACGGGTGGCTACACCTTC. Translated, it gives CASSLGVVSGTGGYTF.

The chain employs TRBV6-1 and TRBJ1-6; the D gene is possibly TRBD1 (6 bases). The V gene lost 7 bases and the J gene lost 9 bases, with 19 bases spanning the gap. The CDR3 totals 15 residues. CDR1 and CDR2 from the germline V gene are MNHNS and SASEGT. CDR3 sequence: CASKRLTGGGSPLHF. The CDR3 nucleotides read TGTGCCAGCAAACGCCTCACCGGAGGGGGTTCACCCCTCCACTTT.

This clonotype was seen many times. The CDR3 is CSARGGGTEAFF. As DNA, the CDR3 is TGCAGTGCTAGGGGAGGGGGCACTGAAGCTTTCTTT. J is TRBJ1-1 and V is TRBV20-1; possible D gene TRBD1, 6 bases. CDR3 size: 12 residues. The V end was cut by 3 bases, the J end by 4 bases, with 9 bases between. The germline V gene encodes CDR1 DFQATT and CDR2 SNEGSKA (reference sequence).

In this sample, this clonotype turned up many times. The chain combines TRBV6-1 with TRBJ1-6; a weak D match, TRBD1 (5 bases). Germline CDR1 and CDR2: MNHNS and SASEGT. Trimming removed 7 bases from V and 6 bases from J, with 13 bases in between. CDR3 size: 14 residues. The DNA for the CDR3 is TGTGCCAGCAACCCGAGACAGAGTAATTCACCCCTCCACTTT. Translated, it gives CASNPRQSNSPLHF.

On this clonotype itself: In this CDR3 the conserved last residue, phenylalanine or tryptophan, is missing, so a read error is likely. This sequence joins TRBV28 and TRBJ2-5; either TRBD1 or TRBD2 may fit D (5 bases each). Trimming stripped 7 bases from V and 2 bases from J, with 17 bases between. CDR3 length equals 15 residues. Germline CDR1 and CDR2: MDHEN and SYDVKM. DNA of the CDR3: TGTGCCAGCAAAACCCTGGGGGATTTTCAAGAGACCCAGTACTCC. Translating it yields CASKTLGDFQETQYS.

This clonotype was detected many times. The chain combines TRBV10-3 with TRBJ2-7; tentatively, D is TRBD1 or TRBD2 (5 bases each). In germline, CDR1 is ENHRY, CDR2 SYGVKD. Trimming took off 6 bases at V and 3 bases at J, with 21 bases between the two ends. This CDR3 has 16 amino acids. Here the CDR3 DNA reads TGTGCCATCAGAGCTGCCGCGGTAGGGACGGACTACGAGCAGTACTTC. Protein sequence: CAIRAAAVGTDYEQYF.